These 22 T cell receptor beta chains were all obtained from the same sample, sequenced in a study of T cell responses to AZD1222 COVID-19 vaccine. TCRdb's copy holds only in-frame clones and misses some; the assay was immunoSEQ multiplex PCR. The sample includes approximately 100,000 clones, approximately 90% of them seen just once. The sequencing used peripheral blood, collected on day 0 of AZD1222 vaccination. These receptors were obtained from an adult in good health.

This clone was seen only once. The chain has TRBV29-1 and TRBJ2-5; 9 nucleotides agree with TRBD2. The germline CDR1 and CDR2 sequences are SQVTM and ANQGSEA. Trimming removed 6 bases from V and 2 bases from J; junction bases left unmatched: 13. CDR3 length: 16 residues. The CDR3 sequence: CSVAVGATSGQETQYF. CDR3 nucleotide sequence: TGCAGCGTGGCCGTCGGAGCGACTAGCGGACAAGAGACCCAGTACTTC.

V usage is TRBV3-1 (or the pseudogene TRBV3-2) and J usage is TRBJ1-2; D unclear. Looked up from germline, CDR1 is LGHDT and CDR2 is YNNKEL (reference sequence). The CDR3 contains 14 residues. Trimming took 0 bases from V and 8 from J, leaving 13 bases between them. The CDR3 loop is CASSQDLRGSGYTF. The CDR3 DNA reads TGTGCCAGCAGCCAAGATCTGCGGGGTTCCGGCTACACCTTC.

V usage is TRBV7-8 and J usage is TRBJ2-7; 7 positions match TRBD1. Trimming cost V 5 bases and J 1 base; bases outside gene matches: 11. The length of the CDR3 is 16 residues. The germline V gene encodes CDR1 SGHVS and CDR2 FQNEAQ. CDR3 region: CASSSTGDLRSYEQYF. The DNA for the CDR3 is TGTGCCAGCAGCAGTACAGGGGACCTCCGGTCCTACGAGCAGTACTTC.

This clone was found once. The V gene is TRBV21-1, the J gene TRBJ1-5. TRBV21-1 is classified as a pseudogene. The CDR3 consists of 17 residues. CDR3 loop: CASSKDLPAGHNQPQHF. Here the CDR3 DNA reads TGTGCCAGCAGCAAGGACCTCCCGGCCGGCCATAATCAGCCCCAGCATTTT.

Written as DNA, the CDR3 is TGTGCCAGCTCACCACATCGGCAAGAGACCCAGTACTTC. Translation: CASSPHRQETQYF. The chain couples TRBV18 to TRBJ2-5, with D uncertain. Germline V gives CDR1 KGHSH, CDR2 LQKENI. CDR3 size: 13 residues. The V end was cut by 1 base, the J end by 2 bases, with 5 bases between.

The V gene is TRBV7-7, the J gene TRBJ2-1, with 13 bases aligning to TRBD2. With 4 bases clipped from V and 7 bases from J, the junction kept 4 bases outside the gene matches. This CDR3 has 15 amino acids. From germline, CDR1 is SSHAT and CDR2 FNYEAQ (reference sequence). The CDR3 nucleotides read TGTGCCAGCAGCTCGGGACTAGCGGGGCCAAATGAGCAGTTCTTC. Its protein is CASSSGLAGPNEQFF. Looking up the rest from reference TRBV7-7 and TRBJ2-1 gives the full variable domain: GAGVSQSPRYKVTKRGQDVTLRCDPISSHATLYWYQQALGQGPEFLTYFNYEAQPDKSGLPSDRFSAERPEGSISTLTIQRTEQRDSAMYRCASSSGLAGPNEQFFGPGTRLTVL.

The CDR3 here is CASSLLTGATNEKLFF. CDR3 nucleotides: TGTGCCAGCAGTTTACTTACAGGAGCAACTAATGAAAAACTGTTTTTT. The chain combines TRBV27 with TRBJ1-4; maybe TRBD1 (5 bases). Trimming removed 2 bases at V and 0 bases at J, with 10 bases between. The germline gives CDR1 MNHEY, CDR2 SMNVEV (reference sequence). This CDR3 has 16 residues.

The CDR3, as DNA: TGTGCCAGCAGCTTACGGAGGACAGGAGACTATGGCTACACCTTC. It translates to CASSLRRTGDYGYTF. The chain employs TRBV7-2 and TRBJ1-2, with 7 bases that match TRBD1. Germline V gives CDR1 SGHTA, CDR2 FQGNSA. The CDR3 sequence is 15 residues long. The J segment lost 3 bases and the V segment lost 2 bases, leaving 6 bases of the junction unmatched.

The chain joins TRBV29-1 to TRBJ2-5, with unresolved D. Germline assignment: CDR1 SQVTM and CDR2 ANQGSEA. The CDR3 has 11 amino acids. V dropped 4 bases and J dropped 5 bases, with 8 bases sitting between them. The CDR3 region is CSVVGLETQYF. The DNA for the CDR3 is TGCAGCGTTGTTGGGTTGGAGACCCAGTACTTC. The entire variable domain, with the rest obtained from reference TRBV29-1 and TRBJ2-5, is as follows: SAVISQKPSRDICQRGTSLTIQCQVDSQVTMMFWYRQQPGQSLTLIATANQGSEATYESGFVIDKFPISRPNLTFSTLTVSNMSPEDSSIYLCSVVGLETQYFGPGTRLLVL.

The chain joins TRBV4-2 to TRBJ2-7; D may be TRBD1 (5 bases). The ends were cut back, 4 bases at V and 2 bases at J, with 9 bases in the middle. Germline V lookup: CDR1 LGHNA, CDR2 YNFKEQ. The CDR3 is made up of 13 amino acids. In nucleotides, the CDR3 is TGTGCCAGCAGCCCTCAGGGTCCCTACGAGCAGTACTTC. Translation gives CASSPQGPYEQYF.

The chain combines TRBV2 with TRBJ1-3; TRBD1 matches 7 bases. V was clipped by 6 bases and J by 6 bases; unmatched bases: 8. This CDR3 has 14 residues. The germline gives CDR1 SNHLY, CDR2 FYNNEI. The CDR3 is CASRPGQPENTIYF. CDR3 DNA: TGTGCCAGCAGGCCGGGACAGCCGGAAAACACCATATATTTT. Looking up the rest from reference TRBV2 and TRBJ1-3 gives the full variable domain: EPEVTQTPSHQVTQMGQEVILRCVPISNHLYFYWYRQILGQKVEFLVSFYNNEISEKSEIFDDQFSVERPDGSNFTLKIRSTKLEDSAMYFCASRPGQPENTIYFGEGSWLTVV.

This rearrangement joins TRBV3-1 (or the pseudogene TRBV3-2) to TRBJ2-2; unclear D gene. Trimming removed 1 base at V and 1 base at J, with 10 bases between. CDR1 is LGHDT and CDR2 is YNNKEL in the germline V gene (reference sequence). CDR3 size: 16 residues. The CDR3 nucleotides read TGTGCCAGCAGCCAAGGCCCCCCGGGGAACACCGGGGAGCTGTTTTTT. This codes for CASSQGPPGNTGELFF.

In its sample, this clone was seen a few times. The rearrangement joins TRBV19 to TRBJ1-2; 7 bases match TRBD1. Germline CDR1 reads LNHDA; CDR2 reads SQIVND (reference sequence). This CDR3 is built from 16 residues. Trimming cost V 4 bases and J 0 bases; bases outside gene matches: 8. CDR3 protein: CASSTGTALANYGYTF. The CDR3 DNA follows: TGTGCCAGTAGTACAGGGACAGCCCTAGCTAACTATGGCTACACCTTC.

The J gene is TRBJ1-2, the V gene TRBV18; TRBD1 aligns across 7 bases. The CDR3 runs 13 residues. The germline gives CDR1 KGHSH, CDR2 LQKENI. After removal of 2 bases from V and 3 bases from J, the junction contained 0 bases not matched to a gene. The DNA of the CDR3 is TGTGCCAGCTCACCAACAGGGGACTATGGCTACACCTTC. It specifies CASSPTGDYGYTF.

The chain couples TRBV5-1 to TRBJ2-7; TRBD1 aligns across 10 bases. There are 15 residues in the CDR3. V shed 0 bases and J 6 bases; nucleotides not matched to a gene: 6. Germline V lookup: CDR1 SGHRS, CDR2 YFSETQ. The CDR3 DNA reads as TGCGCCAGCAGCTTGGTCCTGACAGGGGGCCGCGAGCAGTACTTC. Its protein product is CASSLVLTGGREQYF.

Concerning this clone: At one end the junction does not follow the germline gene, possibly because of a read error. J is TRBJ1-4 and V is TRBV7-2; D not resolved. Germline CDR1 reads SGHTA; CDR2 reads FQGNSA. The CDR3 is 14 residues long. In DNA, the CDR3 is TGTGCCAGCAGCTTGGGTGATACTAGTGAAAAACTGTTTTTT. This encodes CASSLGDTSEKLFF. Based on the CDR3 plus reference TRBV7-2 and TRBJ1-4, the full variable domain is GAGVSQSPSNKVTEKGKDVELRCDPISGHTALYWYRQSLGQGLEFLIYFQGNSAPDKSGLPSDRFSAERTGGSVSTLTIQRTQQEDSAVYLCASSLGDTSEKLFFGSGTQLSVL.

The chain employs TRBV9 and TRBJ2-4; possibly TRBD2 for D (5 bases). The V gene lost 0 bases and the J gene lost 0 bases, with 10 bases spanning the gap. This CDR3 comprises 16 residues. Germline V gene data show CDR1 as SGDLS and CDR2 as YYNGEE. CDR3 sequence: CASSVGGQIAKNIQYF. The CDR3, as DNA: TGTGCCAGCAGCGTAGGAGGGCAAATAGCCAAAAACATTCAGTACTTC.

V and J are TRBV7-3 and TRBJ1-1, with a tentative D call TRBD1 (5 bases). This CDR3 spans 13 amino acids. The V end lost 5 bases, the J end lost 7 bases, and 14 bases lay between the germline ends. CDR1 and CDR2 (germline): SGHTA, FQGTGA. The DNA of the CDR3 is TGTGCCAGCAGCCTCGCCGGGGCTGGTGAAGCTTTCTTT. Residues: CASSLAGAGEAFF.

CDR3 sequence (DNA): TGTGCCAGCTCCCCCGGCCCAGGGGGGGCCAACAATGAGCAGTTCTTC. It yields the protein CASSPGPGGANNEQFF. The chain has TRBV18 and TRBJ2-1; D might be TRBD1 or TRBD2, each matching 7 bases. V shed 6 bases and J shed 5 bases, with 20 bases lying between them. The CDR3 has 16 amino acids. Germline CDR1 and CDR2: KGHSH and LQKENI.

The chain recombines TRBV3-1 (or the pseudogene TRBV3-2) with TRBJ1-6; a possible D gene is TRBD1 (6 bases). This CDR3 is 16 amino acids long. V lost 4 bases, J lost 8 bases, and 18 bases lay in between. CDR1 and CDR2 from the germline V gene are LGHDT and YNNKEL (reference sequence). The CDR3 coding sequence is TGTGCCAGCAGCCCGAGGGGGGCCTCAGGGGATTCACCCCTCCACTTT. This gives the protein CASSPRGASGDSPLHF.

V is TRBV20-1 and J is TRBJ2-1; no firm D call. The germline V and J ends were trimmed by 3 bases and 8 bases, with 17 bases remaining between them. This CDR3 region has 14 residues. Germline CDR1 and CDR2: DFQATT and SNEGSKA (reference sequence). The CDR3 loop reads CSASYARLRDEQFF. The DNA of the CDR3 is TGCAGTGCTAGTTACGCGAGACTTCGGGATGAGCAGTTCTTC.

The CDR3 nucleotides read TGTGCCAGCAGCTTGGGGGAGAACACTGAAGCTTTCTTT. Translating it yields CASSLGENTEAFF. The chain carries TRBV5-4 and TRBJ1-1; D not certain. Trimming pared 0 bases from V and 1 base from J, leaving 4 bases between. Germline V lookup: CDR1 SGHNT, CDR2 YYREEE (reference sequence). This CDR3 is 13 amino acids long. Drawing the rest from reference TRBV5-4 and TRBJ1-1, the complete variable domain is ETGVTQSPTHLIKTRGQQVTLRCSSQSGHNTVSWYQQALGQGPQFIFQYYREEENGRGNFPPRFSGLQFPNYSSELNVNALELDDSALYLCASSLGENTEAFFGQGTRLTVV.